This entry describes one T cell receptor (beta chain). The ends lost 6 bases at V and 2 bases at J; junction bases unmatched: 5. CDR3 size: 14 residues. Germline V lookup: CDR1 MDHEN, CDR2 SYDVKM. The sample is drawn from a study of technical replicates of blood from a few donors. Assay used: immunoSEQ multiplex PCR; TCRdb lists only in-frame clones, some missing. The sample has about 75,000 clones; roughly 91% are singletons. The TCR sequence derives from a human donor in good health. Some clones in this sample may be carry-over from other donors' samples. The chain links TRBV28 to TRBJ2-3, with 7 bases identical to TRBD2. Source material: T cells isolated from PBMCs. The CDR3 coding sequence is TGTGCCAGCAGCAAGACTAGCTACACAGATACGCAGTATTTT. This encodes CASSKTSYTDTQYF.